This T cell receptor (beta chain) was retrieved from a study of T-cell memory formation after mild COVID-19. Looking at the study overall: There were largely donor-specific TCR clusters. General study findings and limits: The CD4+ clones that contracted clustered mainly within CM and EM, and the CD8+ clones concentrated in EMRA. Within pre-infection memory, some responding clones were found, suggesting cross-reactive memory joined.

This CDR3 contains 14 residues. Germline CDR1 and CDR2: SGDLS and YYNGEE. The V segment lost 4 bases and the J segment 7 bases; nucleotides outside the gene matches: 6. This clonotype was detected only a few times. What it binds is unknown. After 5'RACE with constant-segment primers, TCR alpha and TCR beta cDNA libraries carrying sample barcodes and UMIs were obtained. In TCRdb, the 5' RACE reads were re-called with MiXCR into one record per CDR3 protein. Found here are hundreds of thousands of distinct CDR3 sequences, roughly 20% of them singletons; the top ten hold 12%. The V call is TRBV9, the J call TRBJ2-1, with 9 bases fitting TRBD2. This TCR was sampled from an adult woman who had mild COVID-19 (a few samples of this study predate the infection). Cell type and time point are not known. Input material: PBMCs or a T cell subset sorted from them (not recorded which). The CDR3 DNA sequence: TGTGCCAGCAGCCCCCGGACTAGCGTGAATGAGCAGTTCTTC. This encodes CASSPRTSVNEQFF. Combining the CDR3 with reference TRBV9 and TRBJ2-1 gives the whole variable domain DSGVTQTPKHLITATGQRVTLRCSPRSGDLSVYWYQQSLDQGLQFLIQYYNGEERAKGNILERFSAQQFPDLHSELNLSSLELGDSALYFCASSPRTSVNEQFFGPGTRLTVL.